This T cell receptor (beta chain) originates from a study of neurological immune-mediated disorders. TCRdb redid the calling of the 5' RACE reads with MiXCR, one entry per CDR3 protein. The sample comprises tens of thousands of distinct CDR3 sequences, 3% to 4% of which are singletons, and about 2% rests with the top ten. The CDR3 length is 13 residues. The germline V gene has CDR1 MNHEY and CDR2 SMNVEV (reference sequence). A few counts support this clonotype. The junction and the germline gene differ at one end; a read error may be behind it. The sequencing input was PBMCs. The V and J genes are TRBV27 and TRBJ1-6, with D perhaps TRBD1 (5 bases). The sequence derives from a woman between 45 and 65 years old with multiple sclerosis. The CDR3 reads CASRTTRDSPLNF. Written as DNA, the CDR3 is TGTGCCAGCCGAACGACCAGGGACTCACCCCTCAACTTT.